These 10 T cell receptor beta chains were sequenced from one sample in a study of cytomegalovirus exposure and HLA in healthy donors. 13 Jbeta primers and 60 Vbeta primers were used for the PCR. Method: immunoSEQ multiplex PCR; TCRdb's copy keeps in-frame clones and lacks some. The sample contains about 240,000 clones, 81% of which appear only once. The specimen was PBMCs. Source of these receptors: an older woman in good health and CMV-seropositive.

V gene TRBV11-2 combines with J gene TRBJ2-7; D not certain. The germline V gene encodes CDR1 SGHAT and CDR2 FQNNGV. Between the trimmed V and J ends, which lost 5 bases and 2 bases, there was a span of 10 bases. This CDR3 contains 13 residues. The CDR3: CASSVGGTYEQYF. CDR3 nucleotide sequence: TGTGCCAGCAGCGTTGGCGGAACCTACGAGCAGTACTTC.

CDR3 coding DNA: TGTGCCAGCACCCTAGACCCTCTAGCGGCCACAGATACGCAGTATTTT. Its protein product is CASTLDPLAATDTQYF. This chain connects TRBV2 to TRBJ2-3; 7 bases are shared with TRBD2. CDR3 length: 16 residues. Germline V gene lookup returns CDR1 SNHLY and CDR2 FYNNEI. The ends lost 7 bases at V and 2 bases at J; junction bases unmatched: 12.

The gene calls are TRBV2 and TRBJ2-3; the D is unclear. Trimming stripped 5 bases from V and 2 bases from J, with 2 bases between. This CDR3 is built from 11 residues. Germline CDR1 is SNHLY and CDR2 is FYNNEI. CDR3 region: CASSLTDTQYF. DNA of the CDR3: TGTGCCAGCAGTCTCACAGATACGCAGTATTTT. Full variable domain (rest looked up from reference TRBV2 and TRBJ2-3): EPEVTQTPSHQVTQMGQEVILRCVPISNHLYFYWYRQILGQKVEFLVSFYNNEISEKSEIFDDQFSVERPDGSNFTLKIRSTKLEDSAMYFCASSLTDTQYFGPGTRLTVL.

This chain uses TRBV27 with TRBJ2-7, with D possibly being TRBD1 (6 bases). Trimming removed 4 bases from V and 3 bases from J, with 16 bases in between. The CDR3 is 15 residues long. Germline V lookup: CDR1 MNHEY, CDR2 SMNVEV (reference sequence). CDR3 in amino acids: CASSWGTQRVYEQYF. The CDR3 bases are TGTGCCAGCAGTTGGGGGACACAGAGGGTCTACGAGCAGTACTTC.

This chain joins TRBV7-9 and TRBJ2-1; 16 bases match TRBD2. V lost 5 bases to trimming and J lost 9 bases; unmatched junction nucleotides: 7. Germline V gives CDR1 SEHNR, CDR2 FQNEAQ (reference sequence). The CDR3 spans 16 residues. CDR3: CASSLGLAGGYGEQFF. The CDR3 nucleotides read TGTGCCAGCAGCCTGGGACTAGCGGGAGGGTACGGTGAGCAGTTCTTC. The full variable domain, its missing parts supplied by reference TRBV7-9 and TRBJ2-1, is DTGVSQNPRHKITKRGQNVTFRCDPISEHNRLYWYRQTLGQGPEFLTYFQNEAQLEKSRLLSDRFSAERPKGSFSTLEIQRTEQGDSAMYLCASSLGLAGGYGEQFFGPGTRLTVL.

This chain connects TRBV13 to TRBJ1-6; 7 nucleotides align to TRBD1. With V trimmed by 2 bases and J by 7 bases, 8 bases remained unmatched. CDR3 size: 16 residues. The germline gives CDR1 PRHDT, CDR2 FYEKMQ (reference sequence). CDR3 nucleotide sequence: TGTGCCAGCAGCTTAATAAGACCAGGGGGGAATTCACCCCTCCACTTT. This translates into CASSLIRPGGNSPLHF.

J is TRBJ2-7 and V is TRBV19, with TRBD1 matching 7 bases. Germline CDR1 reads LNHDA; CDR2 reads SQIVND (reference sequence). The V and J ends lost 10 bases and 0 bases, in that order; junction bases with no gene match: 9. The CDR3 sequence is 14 residues long. The CDR3, as DNA: TGTGCCACCCGGGGACAGCTAAGCTCCTACGAGCAGTACTTC. Its protein product is CATRGQLSSYEQYF.

This chain joins TRBV4-1 and TRBJ2-1, with D perhaps matching TRBD1 (5 bases). CDR1 and CDR2 (germline): MGHRA, YSYEKL. This CDR3 spans 14 amino acids. V lost 3 bases and J 6 bases, leaving 12 bases between the germline ends. The CDR3 loop is CASSHLDSSNEQFF. DNA for the CDR3: TGCGCCAGCAGCCATCTAGACAGTAGCAATGAGCAGTTCTTC.

This clone was picked up a small number of times. V and J are TRBV5-6 and TRBJ1-5; perhaps TRBD1 as D (5 bases). Germline assignment: CDR1 SGHDT and CDR2 YYEEEE. This CDR3 contains 16 residues. The ends were cut back, 1 base at V and 11 bases at J, with 22 bases in the middle. The CDR3: CASSLWQGPLGGAQHF. The CDR3 nucleotides read TGTGCCAGCAGCTTGTGGCAGGGACCCCTGGGGGGGGCCCAGCATTTT.

This clone was observed a few times. This chain uses TRBV20-1 with TRBJ2-7; tentatively, D is TRBD2 (5 bases). The germline V and J ends were trimmed by 6 bases and 6 bases, with 9 bases remaining between them. The germline gives CDR1 DFQATT, CDR2 SNEGSKA (reference sequence). CDR3 length: 10 amino acids. This CDR3 reads CSAGVAEQYF. DNA for the CDR3: TGCAGTGCCGGGGTGGCCGAGCAGTACTTC.